This entry lists 5 T cell receptor beta chains sequenced from one sample in a study of blood T cells in healthy people across ages. Through a sample-barcoded 5' primer and a J-beta primer mix, a second PCR was run for roughly 6 to 11 cycles. TCRdb redid the calling of the 5' RACE reads with MiXCR, one entry per CDR3 protein. The repertoire has 800,000 to 950,000 distinct CDR3 sequences, roughly 28% of them found once; the top ten carry roughly 10%. The sample was also linked to a second study, of T cells of mothers and their children.

Sequenced material: blood. The receptors here all came from a woman between 40 and 55 years old in good health.

This clonotype appeared a few times. The gene calls are TRBV28 and TRBJ1-4; D might be TRBD1 (5 bases). Between the trimmed V and J ends, which lost 2 bases and 0 bases, there was a span of 10 bases. There are 16 residues in the CDR3. The germline CDR1 and CDR2 sequences are MDHEN and SYDVKM. The CDR3 bases are TGTGCCAGCAGTTTAAAGGGGTTAGCAACTAATGAAAAACTGTTTTTT. Its protein product is CASSLKGLATNEKLFF.

This clonotype came up many times. This chain links TRBV28 with TRBJ2-7; D gene uncertain. The germline V gene encodes CDR1 MDHEN and CDR2 SYDVKM. The CDR3 has 14 residues. The V end lost 7 bases, the J end lost 7 bases, and 20 bases lay between the germline ends. The CDR3 protein is CASTAGSRPREQYF. Here the CDR3 DNA reads TGTGCCAGCACAGCCGGGTCCCGCCCTCGGGAGCAGTACTTC. Based on the CDR3 plus reference TRBV28 and TRBJ2-7, the full variable domain is DVKVTQSSRYLVKRTGEKVFLECVQDMDHENMFWYRQDPGLGLRLIYFSYDVKMKEKGDIPEGYSVSREKKERFSLILESASTNQTSMYLCASTAGSRPREQYFGPGTRLTVT.

In its sample, this clonotype was seen many times. The gene calls are TRBV20-1 and TRBJ1-1, with D maybe TRBD1 (5 bases). Germline V gives CDR1 DFQATT, CDR2 SNEGSKA (reference sequence). The CDR3 covers 13 residues. Deletions cut 1 base from V and 4 bases from J, with 10 bases between. CDR3 amino acids: CSARVLRATEAFF. The DNA for the CDR3 is TGCAGTGCTAGAGTTCTCAGGGCCACTGAAGCTTTCTTT.

This clonotype was seen a few times. The V call is TRBV10-3, the J call TRBJ1-6; D remains ambiguous. This CDR3 spans 14 amino acids. Trimming shortened V by 3 bases and J by 7 bases, and 10 bases separated the two germline ends. CDR1 is ENHRY and CDR2 is SYGVKD in the germline V gene. CDR3 sequence (DNA): TGTGCCATCAGTGACGGGGTCGAGAATTCACCCCTCCACTTT. This sequence encodes CAISDGVENSPLHF.

This clonotype was detected a few times. The chain links TRBV6-2 or TRBV6-3 to TRBJ1-1, with 9 bases matching TRBD1. Germline-derived CDR1 and CDR2 are MNHEY and SVGEGT. The CDR3 is 16 amino acids. V was pared by 6 bases and J by 0 bases, with 8 bases of the junction left unmatched. CDR3 bases: TGTGCCAGCAGCCACGGACAGGGGATGCTGAACACTGAAGCTTTCTTT. Protein sequence: CASSHGQGMLNTEAFF.